This entry concerns a single T cell receptor beta chain. TCRdb's table, derived via immunoSEQ multiplex PCR, lists solely in-frame clones and lacks some. The data show 2,500,000 or so clones, roughly 93% seen once. This entry is derived from a study of shared clonotypes between healthy human individuals. Subsets obtained from CD4+ cells comprised CD45RA+ naive and CD45RA-negative memory cells. The clonotype comes from a man younger than 30 in good health. Some clones in this sample may be carry-over from other donors' samples. What was sequenced was naive CD4+ T cells from PBMCs. Subset: CD45RA+ positively selected.

CDR3 sequence reads: CASRPGTNTGELFF. The CDR3, as DNA: TGTGCCAGCAGACCCGGGACAAACACCGGGGAGCTGTTTTTT. The chain joins TRBV6-1 to TRBJ2-2; D might be TRBD1 (6 bases). Per the germline V gene, CDR1 is MNHNS and CDR2 is SASEGT. V was cut by 6 bases and J by 2 bases, with 10 bases left in between. The CDR3 runs 14 residues.